Below, one T cell receptor beta chain is given with its context. This sample stems from a study of blood T cell repertoires in COVID-19. Per the original methods: From reference gene primer amplification, estimates of nucleated cell counts were derived. Only in-frame clones appear in the TCRdb table, and some are missing; sequencing was by immunoSEQ multiplex PCR. The V and J calls and the clone size are those of that table, but D and trimming were determined from the DNA. The sample yields 200,000 to 250,000 clones, 80% to 90% seen once. The clonotype was recovered from a man younger than 35 with acute COVID-19. Sequenced: PBMCs or T cells enriched from blood (not recorded which).

The CDR3: CASSPEGGGSGANVLTF. The DNA for the CDR3 is TGTGCCAGCAGCCCCGAGGGGGGGGGTTCTGGGGCCAACGTCCTGACTTTC. The V and J genes are TRBV7-8 and TRBJ2-6; the D gene is possibly TRBD2 (7 bases). Germline lookup yields CDR1 SGHVS and CDR2 FQNEAQ. This CDR3 is built from 17 residues. V dropped 5 bases and J dropped 1 base, with 15 bases sitting between them. Based on the CDR3 plus reference TRBV7-8 and TRBJ2-6, the full variable domain is GAGVSQSPRYKVAKRGQDVALRCDPISGHVSLFWYQQALGQGPEFLTYFQNEAQLDKSGLPSDRFFAERPEGSVSTLKIQRTQQEDSAVYLCASSPEGGGSGANVLTFGAGSRLTVL.